This T cell receptor beta chain is drawn from a study of T cell changes during pregnancy in multiple sclerosis. TCRdb's table, derived via immunoSEQ multiplex PCR, lists solely in-frame clones and lacks some. The sample has about 59,000 clones; roughly 90% are singletons. The receptor was derived from a female donor in good health, enrolled as a control in a pregnancy study. Sequencing used peripheral blood, obtained in the third trimester of pregnancy.

CDR3 nucleotide sequence: TGTGCCAGTAGTGTTGGGACTAGCGGAGTCAGCTCCTACGAGCAGTACTTC. Protein sequence: CASSVGTSGVSSYEQYF. The rearrangement links TRBV19 to TRBJ2-7, with 11 bases matching TRBD2. The junction had 9 bases not matched to a gene; V was cut back by 5 bases and J by 0 bases. This CDR3 contains 17 residues. Looked up from germline, CDR1 is LNHDA and CDR2 is SQIVND (reference sequence).